This entry lists 16 T cell receptor beta chains sequenced from one sample in a study of blood T cells in healthy people across ages. The authors ran a second PCR of about 6 to 11 cycles using a sample-barcoded 5' primer and a J-beta primer mix. MiXCR, run by TCRdb on the 5' RACE reads, gives a single entry per CDR3 protein. The sample has roughly 720,000 distinct CDR3 sequences; approximately 55% are singletons. The sequenced material came from blood. The receptors originated from a man at least 80 years old in good health.

V is TRBV24-1 and J is TRBJ2-7; either TRBD1 or TRBD2 may supply D (5 bases each). V dropped 4 bases and J dropped 2 bases, with 14 bases sitting between them. Looked up from germline, CDR1 is KGHDR and CDR2 is SFDVKD. There are 15 residues in the CDR3. Written as DNA, the CDR3 is TGTGCCACCAGTGACCCGTGGGACGGAACCTACGAGCAGTACTTC. Encoded protein: CATSDPWDGTYEQYF.

This rearrangement joins TRBV29-1 to TRBJ2-7, with D unclear. Trimming pared 4 bases from V and 7 bases from J, leaving 8 bases between. The CDR3 has 10 amino acids. Germline loops: CDR1 SQVTM, CDR2 ANQGSEA. The CDR3 nucleotides are TGCAGCGTTGTCCAGAGTGAGCAGTACTTC. Protein: CSVVQSEQYF.

This clonotype was detected a few times. CDR3 sequence (DNA): TGTGCCAGCAGCCCGGGCCTTGGGACTAGCGGGGTAAACACAGATACGCAGTATTTT. This codes for CASSPGLGTSGVNTDTQYF. This chain joins TRBV7-9 and TRBJ2-3; TRBD2 aligns across 13 bases. Germline V CDR1 and CDR2: SEHNR, FQNEAQ (reference sequence). The junction had 13 bases not matched to a gene; V was cut back by 5 bases and J by 2 bases. The CDR3 spans 19 residues.

This clonotype was found once. The chain uses TRBV27 and TRBJ2-5, with TRBD2 identical over 12 bases. The end of the DNA is better explained by TRBJ2-7, so the J call may be wrong. The CDR3 has 15 residues. Germline CDR1 reads MNHEY; CDR2 reads SMNVEV (reference sequence). For the CDR3, the DNA is TGTGCCAGCAGTGAAGGACTAGCGGGAAATTACGAGCAGTACTTC. Translation gives CASSEGLAGNYEQYF.

The chain has TRBV15 and TRBJ2-1; D is uncertain. Germline CDR1 is LNHNV and CDR2 is YYDKDF (reference sequence). This CDR3 spans 15 amino acids. The germline V and J ends were trimmed by 0 bases and 6 bases, with 12 bases remaining between them. Here the CDR3 DNA reads TGTGCCACCAGCAGAGACCCCAGCTTCAGCAATGAGCAGTTCTTC. It codes for CATSRDPSFSNEQFF.

V is TRBV5-1 and J is TRBJ2-6; TRBD1 agrees at 7 bases. This CDR3 region has 15 residues. Trimming removed 3 bases from V and 2 bases from J; junction bases left unmatched: 2. Germline assignment: CDR1 SGHRS and CDR2 YFSETQ. CDR3 protein: CASSYGQAGANVLTF. For the CDR3, the DNA is TGCGCCAGCAGCTACGGACAGGCTGGGGCCAACGTCCTGACTTTC.

This clonotype is a singleton in its sample. This chain connects TRBV27 to TRBJ2-5; a weak D match, TRBD2 (6 bases). Trimming left V 6 bases short and J 2 bases short, with 10 bases between. Germline CDR1 reads MNHEY; CDR2 reads SMNVEV (reference sequence). This CDR3 spans 13 amino acids. Here the CDR3 reads CASRRSGQETQYF. The CDR3 region has the DNA TGTGCCAGCAGACGGAGCGGGCAAGAGACCCAGTACTTC.

The chain couples TRBV7-6 to TRBJ2-5, with 8 positions matching TRBD2. The DNA end is more similar to TRBJ2-7, so the J call may be wrong. Germline loops: CDR1 SGHVS, CDR2 FNYEAQ. CDR3 length equals 15 residues. CDR3: CASSPGGLVTNEQYF. The DNA of the CDR3 is TGTGCCAGCAGCCCCGGGGGACTAGTCACCAACGAGCAGTACTTC.

J is TRBJ2-6 and V is TRBV28; possibly TRBD1 or TRBD2 for D (5 bases each). With 10 bases removed from V and 4 bases from J, the gap between germline ends came to 14 bases. The CDR3 spans 14 residues. The germline V gene encodes CDR1 MDHEN and CDR2 SYDVKM. The DNA of the CDR3 is TGTGCCACAGCACGGGGCGGGGGGGCCAACGTCCTGACTTTC. This sequence encodes CATARGGGANVLTF. Complete variable domain (other parts from reference TRBV28 and TRBJ2-6): DVKVTQSSRYLVKRTGEKVFLECVQDMDHENMFWYRQDPGLGLRLIYFSYDVKMKEKGDIPEGYSVSREKKERFSLILESASTNQTSMYLCATARGGGANVLTFGAGSRLTVL.

The rearrangement links TRBV20-1 to TRBJ2-7; D may correspond to TRBD1 or TRBD2 (5 bases each). The CDR3 consists of 12 residues. V lost 6 bases and J 3 bases, leaving 12 bases between the germline ends. Germline V lookup: CDR1 DFQATT, CDR2 SNEGSKA (reference sequence). The CDR3 protein is CSANWGIYEQYF. In DNA, the CDR3 is TGCAGTGCCAATTGGGGGATCTACGAGCAGTACTTC.

The rearrangement uses TRBV7-8 and TRBJ1-1; unclear D gene. Germline-derived CDR1 and CDR2 are SGHVS and FQNEAQ. V was trimmed by 5 bases and J by 3 bases, leaving 13 bases between them. The CDR3 has 14 amino acids. In DNA, the CDR3 is TGTGCCAGCAGCGTGACACCCAAGGACACTGAAGCTTTCTTT. This gives the protein CASSVTPKDTEAFF.

The chain combines TRBV24-1 with TRBJ1-5, with D tentatively TRBD1 (6 bases). There are 16 residues in the CDR3. The V end lost 4 bases, the J end lost 1 base, and 13 bases lay between the germline ends. Germline CDR1 and CDR2: KGHDR and SFDVKD. Here the CDR3 reads CATSDRGGGSNQPQHF. The CDR3 nucleotides are TGTGCCACCAGTGACAGGGGAGGCGGAAGCAATCAGCCCCAGCATTTT.

This clonotype was detected only a few times. This sequence joins TRBV20-1 and TRBJ2-1; D may be TRBD2 (6 bases). Germline CDR1 and CDR2: DFQATT and SNEGSKA (reference sequence). Trimming shortened V by 3 bases and J by 2 bases, and 11 bases separated the two germline ends. This CDR3 has 14 amino acids. CDR3: CSASHGGTYNEQFF. The DNA of the CDR3 is TGCAGTGCTAGCCACGGGGGAACCTACAATGAGCAGTTCTTC.

For the CDR3, the DNA is TGTGCCAGCAGTCCCGACAGCTTCAATCAGCCCCAGCATTTT. This gives the protein CASSPDSFNQPQHF. The chain uses TRBV6-5 and TRBJ1-5, with D tentatively TRBD1 (5 bases). The CDR3 loop spans 14 amino acids. Trimming removed 5 bases at V and 3 bases at J, with 11 bases between. The germline V gene encodes CDR1 MNHEY and CDR2 SVGAGI.

This clonotype appeared a few times. This chain joins TRBV7-9 and TRBJ2-1; D not certain. V lost 2 bases to trimming and J lost 6 bases, with 14 bases between them. The CDR3 extends over 15 amino acids. Germline V gene data show CDR1 as SEHNR and CDR2 as FQNEAQ (reference sequence). CDR3: CASSLQGYGTNEQFF. The CDR3 DNA reads as TGTGCCAGCAGCTTACAAGGGTACGGAACCAATGAGCAGTTCTTC.

The sample holds a few counts of this clonotype. The chain joins TRBV29-1 to TRBJ1-1, with D possibly TRBD1 on 5 matching bases. Germline lookup yields CDR1 SQVTM and CDR2 ANQGSEA. Trimming took off 4 bases at V and 4 bases at J, with 13 bases between the two ends. CDR3 size: 13 residues. The CDR3: CSVVGWGGTEAFF. CDR3 nucleotides: TGCAGCGTTGTCGGTTGGGGGGGCACTGAAGCTTTCTTT.